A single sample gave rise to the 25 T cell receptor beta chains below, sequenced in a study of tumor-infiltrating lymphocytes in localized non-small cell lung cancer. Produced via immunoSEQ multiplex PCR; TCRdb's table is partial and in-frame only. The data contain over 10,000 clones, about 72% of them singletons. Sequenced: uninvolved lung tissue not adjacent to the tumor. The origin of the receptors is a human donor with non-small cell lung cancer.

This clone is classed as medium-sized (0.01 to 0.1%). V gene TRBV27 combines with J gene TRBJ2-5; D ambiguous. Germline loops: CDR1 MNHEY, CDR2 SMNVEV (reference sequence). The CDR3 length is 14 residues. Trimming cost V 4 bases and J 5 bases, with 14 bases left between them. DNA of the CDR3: TGTGCCAGCAGTTCACATTTGAATTTGGAGACCCAGTACTTC. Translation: CASSSHLNLETQYF.

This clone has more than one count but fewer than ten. CDR3 protein: CASSRGTSRGRVWETQYF. The CDR3 coding sequence is TGTGCCAGTAGTAGGGGTACCTCAAGGGGAAGAGTATGGGAGACCCAGTACTTC. The chain employs TRBV19 and TRBJ2-5; perhaps TRBD1 as D (5 bases). Trimming took off 4 bases at V and 5 bases at J, with 26 bases between the two ends. Germline loops: CDR1 LNHDA, CDR2 SQIVND (reference sequence). The CDR3 loop spans 18 amino acids.

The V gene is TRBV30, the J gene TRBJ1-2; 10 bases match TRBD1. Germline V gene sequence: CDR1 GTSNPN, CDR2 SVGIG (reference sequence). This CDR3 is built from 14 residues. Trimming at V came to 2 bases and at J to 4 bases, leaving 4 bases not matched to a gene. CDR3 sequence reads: CAWSRDRGGYGYTF. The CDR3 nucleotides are TGTGCCTGGAGTCGGGACAGGGGAGGCTATGGCTACACCTTC.

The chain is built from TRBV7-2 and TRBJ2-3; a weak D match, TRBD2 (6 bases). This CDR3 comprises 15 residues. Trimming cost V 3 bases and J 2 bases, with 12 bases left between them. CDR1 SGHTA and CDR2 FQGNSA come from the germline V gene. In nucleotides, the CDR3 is TGTGCCAGCAGCTTGTGGCGGGGCCTCACAGATACGCAGTATTTT. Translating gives CASSLWRGLTDTQYF.

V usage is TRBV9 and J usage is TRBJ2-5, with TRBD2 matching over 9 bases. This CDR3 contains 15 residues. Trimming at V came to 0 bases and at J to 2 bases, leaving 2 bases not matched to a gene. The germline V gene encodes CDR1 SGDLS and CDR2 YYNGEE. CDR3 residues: CASSVASGGQETQYF. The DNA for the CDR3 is TGTGCCAGCAGCGTAGCCAGCGGGGGGCAAGAGACCCAGTACTTC.

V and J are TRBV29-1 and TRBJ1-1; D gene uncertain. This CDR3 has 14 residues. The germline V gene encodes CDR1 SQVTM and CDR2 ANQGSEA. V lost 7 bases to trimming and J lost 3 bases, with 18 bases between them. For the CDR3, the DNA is TGCAGCGCGTGTGAGGGATTACGGGACACTGAAGCTTTCTTT. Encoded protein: CSACEGLRDTEAFF.

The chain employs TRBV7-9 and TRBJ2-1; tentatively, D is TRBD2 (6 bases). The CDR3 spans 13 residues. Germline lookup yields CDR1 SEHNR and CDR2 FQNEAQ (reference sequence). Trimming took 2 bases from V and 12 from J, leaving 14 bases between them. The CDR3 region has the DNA TGTGCCAGCAGCTTATTCGACCGGCGGGGGCAGTTCTTC. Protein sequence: CASSLFDRRGQFF.

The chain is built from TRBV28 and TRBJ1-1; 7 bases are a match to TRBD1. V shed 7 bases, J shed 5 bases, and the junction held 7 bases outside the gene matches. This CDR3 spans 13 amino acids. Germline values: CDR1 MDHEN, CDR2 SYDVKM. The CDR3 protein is CASKGAGKTEAFF. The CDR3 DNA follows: TGTGCCAGCAAGGGGGCAGGAAAGACTGAAGCTTTCTTT. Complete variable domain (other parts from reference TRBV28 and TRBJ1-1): DVKVTQSSRYLVKRTGEKVFLECVQDMDHENMFWYRQDPGLGLRLIYFSYDVKMKEKGDIPEGYSVSREKKERFSLILESASTNQTSMYLCASKGAGKTEAFFGQGTRLTVV.

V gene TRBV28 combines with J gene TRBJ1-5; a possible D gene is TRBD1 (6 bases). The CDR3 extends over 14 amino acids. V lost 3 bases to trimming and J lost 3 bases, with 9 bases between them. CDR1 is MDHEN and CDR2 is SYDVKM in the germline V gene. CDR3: CASSFWDNNQPQHF. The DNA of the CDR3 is TGTGCCAGCAGTTTCTGGGACAACAATCAGCCCCAGCATTTT. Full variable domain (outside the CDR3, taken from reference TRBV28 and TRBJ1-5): DVKVTQSSRYLVKRTGEKVFLECVQDMDHENMFWYRQDPGLGLRLIYFSYDVKMKEKGDIPEGYSVSREKKERFSLILESASTNQTSMYLCASSFWDNNQPQHFGDGTRLSIL.

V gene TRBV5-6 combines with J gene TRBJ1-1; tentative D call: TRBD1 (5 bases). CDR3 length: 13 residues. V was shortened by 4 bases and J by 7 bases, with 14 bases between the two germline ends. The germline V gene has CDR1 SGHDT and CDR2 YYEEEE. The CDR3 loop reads CASSPRARHEAFF. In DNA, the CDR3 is TGTGCCAGCAGCCCCAGGGCCCGACATGAAGCTTTCTTT.

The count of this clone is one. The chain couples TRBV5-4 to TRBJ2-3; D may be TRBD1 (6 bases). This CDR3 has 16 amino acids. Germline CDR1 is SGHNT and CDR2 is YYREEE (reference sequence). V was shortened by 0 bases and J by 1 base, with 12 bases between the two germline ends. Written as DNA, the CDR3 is TGTGCCAGCAGCTTGGGGGCAGGGGAAGGCACAGATACGCAGTATTTT. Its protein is CASSLGAGEGTDTQYF.

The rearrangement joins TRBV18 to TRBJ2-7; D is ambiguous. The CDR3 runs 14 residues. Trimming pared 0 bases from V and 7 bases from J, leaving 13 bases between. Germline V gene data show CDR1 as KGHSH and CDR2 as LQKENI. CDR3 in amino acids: CASSPPKPSREQYF. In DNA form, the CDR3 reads TGTGCCAGCTCACCACCGAAACCGTCGAGGGAGCAGTACTTC.

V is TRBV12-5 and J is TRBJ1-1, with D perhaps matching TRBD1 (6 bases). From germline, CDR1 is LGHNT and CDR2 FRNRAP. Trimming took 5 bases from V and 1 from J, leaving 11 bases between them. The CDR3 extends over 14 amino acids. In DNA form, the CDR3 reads TGTGCTAGTGGTCCCAGACAGGCGAACACTGAAGCTTTCTTT. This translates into CASGPRQANTEAFF. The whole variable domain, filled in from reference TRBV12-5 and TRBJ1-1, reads DARVTQTPRHKVTEMGQEVTMRCQPILGHNTVFWYRQTMMQGLELLAYFRNRAPLDDSGMPKDRFSAEMPDATLATLKIQPSEPRDSAVYFCASGPRQANTEAFFGQGTRLTVV.

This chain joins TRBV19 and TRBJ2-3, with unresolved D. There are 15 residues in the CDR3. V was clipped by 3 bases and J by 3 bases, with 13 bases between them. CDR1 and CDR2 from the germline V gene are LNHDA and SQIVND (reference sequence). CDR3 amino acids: CASSIGTERTDTQYF. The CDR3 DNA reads TGTGCCAGTAGTATTGGTACGGAAAGGACAGATACGCAGTATTTT.

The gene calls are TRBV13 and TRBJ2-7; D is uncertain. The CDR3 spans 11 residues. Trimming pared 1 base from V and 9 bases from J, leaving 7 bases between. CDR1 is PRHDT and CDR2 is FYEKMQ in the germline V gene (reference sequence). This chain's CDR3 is CASSLDGSQYF. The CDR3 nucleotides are TGTGCCAGCAGCTTAGACGGTTCGCAGTACTTC.

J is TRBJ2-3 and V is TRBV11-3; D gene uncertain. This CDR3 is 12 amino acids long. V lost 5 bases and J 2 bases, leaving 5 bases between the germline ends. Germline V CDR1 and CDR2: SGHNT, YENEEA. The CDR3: CASSLHTDTQYF. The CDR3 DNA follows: TGTGCCAGCAGCCTCCACACAGATACGCAGTATTTT. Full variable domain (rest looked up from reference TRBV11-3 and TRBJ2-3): EAGVVQSPRYKIIEKKQPVAFWCNPISGHNTLYWYLQNLGQGPELLIRYENEEAVDDSQLPKDRFSAERLKGVDSTLKIQPAELGDSAVYLCASSLHTDTQYFGPGTRLTVL.

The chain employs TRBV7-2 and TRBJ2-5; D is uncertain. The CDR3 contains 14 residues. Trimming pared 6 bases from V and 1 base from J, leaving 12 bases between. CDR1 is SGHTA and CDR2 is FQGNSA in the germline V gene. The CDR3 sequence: CASSRTKTQETQYF. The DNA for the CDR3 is TGTGCCAGCAGTAGGACCAAAACCCAAGAGACCCAGTACTTC.

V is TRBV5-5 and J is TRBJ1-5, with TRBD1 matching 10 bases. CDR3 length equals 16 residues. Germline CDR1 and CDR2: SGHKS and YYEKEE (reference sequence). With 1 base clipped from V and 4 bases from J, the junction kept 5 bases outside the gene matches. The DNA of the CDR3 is TGTGCCAGCAGCTTGTTGCCGGGACAGGGGAATCAGCCCCAGCATTTT. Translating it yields CASSLLPGQGNQPQHF.

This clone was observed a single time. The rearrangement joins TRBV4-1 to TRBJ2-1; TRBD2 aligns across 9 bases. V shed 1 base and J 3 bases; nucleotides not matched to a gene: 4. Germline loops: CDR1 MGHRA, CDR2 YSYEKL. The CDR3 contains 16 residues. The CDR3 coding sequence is TGCGCCAGCAGCCAAGGGCGGGGGGGCCGCTACAATGAGCAGTTCTTC. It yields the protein CASSQGRGGRYNEQFF.

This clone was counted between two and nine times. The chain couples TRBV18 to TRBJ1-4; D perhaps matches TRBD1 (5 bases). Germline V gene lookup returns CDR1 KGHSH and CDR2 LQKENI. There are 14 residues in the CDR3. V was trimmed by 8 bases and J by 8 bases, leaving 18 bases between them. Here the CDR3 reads CASRPGGGDEKLFF. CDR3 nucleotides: TGTGCCAGCCGACCGGGTGGGGGAGACGAAAAACTGTTTTTT. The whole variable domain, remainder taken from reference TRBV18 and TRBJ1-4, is NAGVMQNPRHLVRRRGQEARLRCSPMKGHSHVYWYRQLPEEGLKFMVYLQKENIIDESGMPKERFSAEFPKEGPSILRIQQVVRGDSAAYFCASRPGGGDEKLFFGSGTQLSVL.

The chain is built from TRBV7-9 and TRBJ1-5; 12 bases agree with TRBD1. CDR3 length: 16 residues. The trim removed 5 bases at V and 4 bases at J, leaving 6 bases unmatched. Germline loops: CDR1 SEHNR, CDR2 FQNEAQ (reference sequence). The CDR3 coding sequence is TGTGCCAGCAGCGACGGGACAGGGGGCAGGAATCAGCCCCAGCATTTT. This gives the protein CASSDGTGGRNQPQHF.

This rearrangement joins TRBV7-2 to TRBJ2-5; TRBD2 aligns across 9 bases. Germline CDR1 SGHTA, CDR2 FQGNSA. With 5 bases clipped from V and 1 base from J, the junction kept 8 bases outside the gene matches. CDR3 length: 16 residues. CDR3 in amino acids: CASSLDTSGLQETQYF. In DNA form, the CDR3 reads TGTGCCAGCAGCCTCGATACTAGCGGGCTCCAAGAGACCCAGTACTTC.

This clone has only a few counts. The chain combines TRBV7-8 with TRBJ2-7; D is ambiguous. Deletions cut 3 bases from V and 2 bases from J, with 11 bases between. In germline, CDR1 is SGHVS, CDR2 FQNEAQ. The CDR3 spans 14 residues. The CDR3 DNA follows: TGTGCCAGCAGCTTTCGATCGAGAACCTACGAGCAGTACTTC. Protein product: CASSFRSRTYEQYF.

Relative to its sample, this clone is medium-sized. CDR3 in DNA: TGTGCCAGTAGTATAGGAGGGAACGGGAACTATGGCTACACCTTC. Protein: CASSIGGNGNYGYTF. The rearrangement links TRBV19 to TRBJ1-2, with no clear D. V was trimmed by 1 base and J by 2 bases, leaving 11 bases between them. CDR3 length equals 15 residues. The germline V gene encodes CDR1 LNHDA and CDR2 SQIVND (reference sequence).

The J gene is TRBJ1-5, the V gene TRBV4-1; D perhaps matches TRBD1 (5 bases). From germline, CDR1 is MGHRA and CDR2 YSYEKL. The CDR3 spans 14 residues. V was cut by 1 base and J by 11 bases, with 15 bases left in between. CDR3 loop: CASSQGQNLASQHF. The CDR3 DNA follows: TGCGCCAGCAGCCAAGGACAGAACCTCGCTTCCCAGCATTTT.